The source of this TCR beta chain is a study of T cell repertoires in cytomegalovirus infection. Study-wide findings and caveats: Cumulative public TCR beta family frequency identified carriers of CMV plus the relevant HLA. Dominating the ex vivo response were HLA-C-restricted CMV-specific TCR beta clonotypes.

The CDR3 totals 14 residues. The V gene lost 8 bases and the J gene lost 0 bases, with 13 bases spanning the gap. Germline V gene lookup returns CDR1 SNHLY and CDR2 FYNNEI. TCRdb re-called the reads through MiXCR, storing one row per CDR3 protein. Seen here are a few hundred thousand distinct CDR3 sequences, about 27% observed once, and the top ten hold around 20%. This clonotype was seen only once. As yet, its antigen is unknown. The chain has TRBV2 and TRBJ1-1, with D perhaps TRBD1 (6 bases). The clonotype was recovered from a human donor in good health (CMV status not recorded). Some clones in this sample may be carry-over from other donors' samples. The sample was cultured PBMCs, taken from culture after CMV antigen stimulation. CDR3 bases: TGTGCCAGCGGGGGGGGCGCCTTGAACACTGAAGCTTTCTTT. It encodes CASGGGALNTEAFF.